This T cell receptor beta chain derives from a study of shared T cell receptors in the human thymus. The CDR3 consists of 14 residues. V lost 3 bases, J lost 4 bases, and 11 bases lay in between. Germline V gives CDR1 SGDLS, CDR2 YYNGEE. TCRdb's table, derived via immunoSEQ multiplex PCR, lists solely in-frame clones and lacks some. This sample has hundreds of thousands of clones, with roughly 90% found just once. Another study also made use of these data, one on human thymus T cells. That source adds: Healthy Finnish infants undergoing corrective surgery for congenital heart defects were used as donors. Thymic tissue was derived from resections collected during corrective heart surgery. Related research described thymic repertoires that were highly overlapping among unrelated individuals.

This chain uses TRBV9 with TRBJ2-1; the D is unclear. Material for sequencing was thymocytes. This TCR derives from a boy younger than two with a congenital heart defect. CDR3 bases: TGTGCCAGCAGCGCCCTTCCCGGGTACAATGAGCAGTTCTTC. As protein: CASSALPGYNEQFF.